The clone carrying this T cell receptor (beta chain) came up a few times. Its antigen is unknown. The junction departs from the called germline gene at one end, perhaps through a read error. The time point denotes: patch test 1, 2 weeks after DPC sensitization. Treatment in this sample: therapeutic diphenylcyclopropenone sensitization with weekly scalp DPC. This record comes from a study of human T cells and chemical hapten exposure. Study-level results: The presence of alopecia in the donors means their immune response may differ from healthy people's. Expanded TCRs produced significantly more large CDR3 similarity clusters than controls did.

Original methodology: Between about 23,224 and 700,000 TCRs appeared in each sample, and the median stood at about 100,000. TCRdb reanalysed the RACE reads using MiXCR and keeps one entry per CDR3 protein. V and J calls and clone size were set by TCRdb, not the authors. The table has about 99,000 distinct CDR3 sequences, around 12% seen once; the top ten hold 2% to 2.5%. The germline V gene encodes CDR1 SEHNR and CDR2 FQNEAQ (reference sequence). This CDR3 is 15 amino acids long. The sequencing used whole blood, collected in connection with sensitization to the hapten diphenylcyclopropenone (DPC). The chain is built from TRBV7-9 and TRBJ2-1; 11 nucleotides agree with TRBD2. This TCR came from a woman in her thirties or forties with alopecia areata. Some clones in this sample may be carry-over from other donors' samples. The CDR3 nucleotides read TGTGCCAGCAGCATAGCGGGAGGGCCCTCCCTTGAGCAGTTCTTC. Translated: CASSIAGGPSLEQFF.